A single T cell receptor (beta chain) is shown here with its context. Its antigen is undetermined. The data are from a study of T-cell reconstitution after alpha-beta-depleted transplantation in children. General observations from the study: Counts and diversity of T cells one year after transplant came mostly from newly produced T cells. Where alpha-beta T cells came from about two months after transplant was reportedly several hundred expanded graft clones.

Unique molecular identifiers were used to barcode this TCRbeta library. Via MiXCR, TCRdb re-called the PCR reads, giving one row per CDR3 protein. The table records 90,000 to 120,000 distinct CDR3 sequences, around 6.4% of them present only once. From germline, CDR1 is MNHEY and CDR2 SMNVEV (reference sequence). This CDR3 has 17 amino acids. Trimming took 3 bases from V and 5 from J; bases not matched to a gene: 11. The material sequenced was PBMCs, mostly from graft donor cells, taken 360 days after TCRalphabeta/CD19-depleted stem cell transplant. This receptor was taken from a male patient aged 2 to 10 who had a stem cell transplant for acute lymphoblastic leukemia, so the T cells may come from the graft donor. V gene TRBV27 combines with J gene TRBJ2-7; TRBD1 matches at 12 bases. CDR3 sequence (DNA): TGTGCCAGCAGTTTTCGGGACAGGGGGCTAGGCGAGGACGAGCAGTACTTC. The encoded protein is CASSFRDRGLGEDEQYF.